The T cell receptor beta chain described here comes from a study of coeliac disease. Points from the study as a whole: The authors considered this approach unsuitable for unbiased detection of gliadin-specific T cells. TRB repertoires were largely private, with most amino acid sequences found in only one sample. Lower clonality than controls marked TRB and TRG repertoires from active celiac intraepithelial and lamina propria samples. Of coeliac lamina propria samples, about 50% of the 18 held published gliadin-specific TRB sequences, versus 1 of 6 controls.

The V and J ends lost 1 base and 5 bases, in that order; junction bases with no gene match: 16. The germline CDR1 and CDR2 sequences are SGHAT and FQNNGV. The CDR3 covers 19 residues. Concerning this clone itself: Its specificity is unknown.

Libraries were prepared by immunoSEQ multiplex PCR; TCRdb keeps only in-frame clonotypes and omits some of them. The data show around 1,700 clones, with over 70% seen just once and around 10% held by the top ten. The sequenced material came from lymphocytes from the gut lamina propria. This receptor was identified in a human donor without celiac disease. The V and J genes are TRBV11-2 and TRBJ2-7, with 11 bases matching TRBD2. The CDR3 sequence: CASSLGPPPTSGKGDEQYF. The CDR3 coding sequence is TGTGCCAGCAGCTTAGGCCCCCCCCCGACTAGCGGGAAAGGGGACGAGCAGTACTTC.